Listed below are T cell receptor beta chains from one sample, sequenced in a study of metastatic and nonmetastatic thyroid tumors. TCRdb re-analyzed the PCR reads through MiXCR. The repertoire holds 30,000 or so clones, with less than 20% as singletons. The specimen sequenced was blood. Receptor source: a female donor with papillary thyroid cancer or a benign thyroid nodule (not recorded which). Some clones in this sample may be carry-over from other donors' samples. The CDR3 runs from the conserved cysteine through the conserved F or W. A D gene is named only where the DNA matches it firmly. For some rows the clone size is stated as once, few or many, or as a class when expanded; others skip it.

-,TRBD1,TRBJ2-1,TRBV28,CASYRQGRSYNEQFF,TGTGCCAGCTATCGACAGGGCAGATCCTACAATGAGCAGTTCTTC
-,-,TRBJ1-2,TRBV19,CASSNRAGAHYGYTF,TGTGCCAGTAGCAACAGGGCAGGGGCTCACTATGGCTACACCTTC
many,-,TRBJ1-2,TRBV28,CASSFPVFNYGYTF,TGTGCCAGCAGTTTTCCCGTCTTTAACTATGGCTACACCTTC
many,-,TRBJ1-5,TRBV19,CASSIMTEQGSVQPQHF,TGTGCCAGTAGTATTATGACAGAACAGGGTTCCGTTCAGCCCCAGCATTTT
-,TRBD2,TRBJ2-3,TRBV20-1,CSARPSGTSGDTDTQYF,TGCAGTGCTAGACCGTCCGGGACTAGCGGAGACACAGATACGCAGTATTTT
-,-,TRBJ1-4,TRBV20-1,CSARDVQNEKLFF,TGCAGTGCTAGAGATGTACAGAATGAAAAACTGTTTTTT
-,TRBD1,TRBJ1-6,TRBV27,CASRMTGEASPLHF,TGTGCCAGCAGAATGACAGGGGAGGCTTCACCCCTCCACTTT
-,-,TRBJ2-2,TRBV19,CASSIEAYHTGELFF,TGTGCCAGTAGTATAGAGGCCTATCACACCGGGGAGCTGTTTTTT
-,TRBD2,TRBJ2-1,TRBV11-2,CASRSSGSLYNEQFF,TGTGCCAGCAGGAGTAGCGGGAGCCTCTACAATGAGCAGTTCTTC
many,-,TRBJ1-5,TRBV10-3,CAISEFQPQHF,TGTGCCATCAGTGAGTTTCAGCCCCAGCATTTT
-,-,TRBJ2-7,TRBV28,CASRTVVYRDEQYF,TGTGCCAGCAGAACAGTAGTCTACAGGGACGAGCAGTACTTC
few,-,TRBJ2-1,TRBV11-2,CASSLSFGSNNEQFF,TGTGCCAGCAGCTTATCTTTCGGGAGTAACAATGAGCAGTTCTTC
medium-sized,-,TRBJ1-1,TRBV27,CASQRQSPNTEAFF,TGTGCCAGCCAGAGACAGTCTCCGAACACTGAAGCTTTCTTT
-,TRBD2,TRBJ2-7,TRBV10-2,CASSIAGGVGEQYF,TGCGCCAGCAGCATAGCGGGAGGGGTGGGCGAGCAGTACTTC
many,-,TRBJ1-2,TRBV2,CAEGSENYGYTF,TGTGCCGAAGGCAGTGAGAACTATGGCTACACCTTC
-,-,TRBJ1-2,TRBV15,CATSRDPGLDYGYTF,TGTGCCACCAGCAGAGATCCAGGGCTGGACTATGGCTACACCTTC
few,TRBD1,TRBJ2-7,TRBV6-2/TRBV6-3,CASSRDSQNEQYF,TGTGCCAGCAGCCGGGACAGCCAGAACGAGCAGTACTTC
many,-,TRBJ1-2,TRBV28,CLCGTGLYGYTF,TGCCTTTGTGGTACAGGGTTATATGGCTACACCTTC
many,-,TRBJ1-4,TRBV4-1,CASRIGPGLNEKLFF,TGCGCCAGCAGGATCGGTCCAGGTCTAAATGAAAAACTGTTTTTT
-,-,TRBJ1-1,TRBV6-1,CASSEWGETEAFF,TGTGCCAGCAGTGAGTGGGGGGAGACTGAAGCTTTCTTT
-,-,TRBJ1-6,TRBV12-3/TRBV12-4,CASSLIGGAGSPLHF,TGTGCCAGCAGCCTTATAGGGGGGGCAGGCTCACCCCTCCACTTT
once,-,TRBJ1-5,TRBV11-2,CASSLVGGDTNQPQHF,TGTGCCAGCAGCTTAGTAGGAGGTGACACCAATCAGCCCCAGCATTTT
-,-,TRBJ2-1,TRBV11-2,CASSLEGARDNEQFF,TGTGCCAGCAGCTTAGAGGGGGCTCGCGACAATGAGCAGTTCTTC
few,-,TRBJ1-2,TRBV28,CASSLQGGYTF,TGTGCCAGCAGTTTACAGGGTGGCTACACCTTC
few,-,TRBJ2-1,TRBV6-2/TRBV6-3,CASATGAEGNEQFF,TGTGCCAGCGCGACGGGGGCGGAAGGGAATGAGCAGTTCTTC
many,-,TRBJ2-5,TRBV11-1,CASSSTRETQYF,TGTGCCAGCAGCTCTACCCGGGAGACCCAGTACTTC
many,-,TRBJ1-1,TRBV19,CASSILGNTEAFF,TGTGCCAGTAGTATCCTAGGAAACACTGAAGCTTTCTTT
many,TRBD2,TRBJ2-2,TRBV9,CASSVGAGGNTGELFF,TGTGCCAGCAGCGTAGGAGCGGGAGGGAACACCGGGGAGCTGTTTTTT
many,-,TRBJ1-1,TRBV11-2,CAGSLTGFTEAFF,TGTGCCGGCAGCTTAACGGGGTTCACTGAAGCTTTCTTT
many,-,TRBJ2-3,TRBV5-1,CASSLPIDTATDTQYF,TGCGCCAGCAGCTTGCCCATCGACACCGCCACAGATACGCAGTATTTT
few,-,TRBJ1-1,TRBV28,CASSLGTSSLNTEAFF,TGTGCCAGCAGTTTGGGGACCTCGTCCCTAAACACTGAAGCTTTCTTT
few,-,TRBJ2-7,TRBV6-5,CASSYEAEQYF,TGTGCCAGCAGTTACGAGGCCGAGCAGTACTTC
-,-,TRBJ2-7,TRBV20-1,CSAPERVGHEQYF,TGCAGTGCTCCCGAAAGGGTAGGTCACGAGCAGTACTTC
-,-,TRBJ1-2,TRBV5-1,CASSLEADPNYGYTF,TGCGCCAGCAGCTTGGAGGCAGATCCTAACTATGGCTACACCTTC
-,TRBD1,TRBJ1-2,TRBV20-1,CSARTGVYGYTF,TGCAGTGCTCGGACAGGGGTTTATGGCTACACCTTC
-,TRBD2,TRBJ2-1,TRBV4-1,CASSPGLAGTPYNEQFF,TGCGCCAGCAGCCCAGGACTAGCGGGAACCCCCTACAATGAGCAGTTCTTC
-,-,TRBJ1-2,TRBV7-2,CASSLVDTGHGYTF,TGTGCCAGCAGCTTAGTGGATACGGGCCATGGCTACACCTTC
many,TRBD2,TRBJ2-1,TRBV5-1,CASSLVGGRAYNEQFF,TGCGCCAGCAGCTTGGTGGGGGGGAGGGCCTACAATGAGCAGTTCTTC
-,TRBD1,TRBJ2-2,TRBV28,CASGTGTNTGELFF,TGTGCCAGCGGGACAGGGACGAACACCGGGGAGCTGTTTTTT
-,TRBD1,TRBJ1-2,TRBV6-5,CASSYTPEGARGYTF,TGTGCCAGCAGTTACACCCCTGAGGGGGCCCGGGGCTACACCTTC
medium-sized,TRBD2,TRBJ2-3,TRBV6-1,CASGSSGGVTYTQYF,TGTGCCAGCGGATCTAGCGGGGGGGTCACGTATACGCAGTATTTT
many,-,TRBJ2-3,TRBV12-5,CASGLRELIGVDTQYF,TGTGCTAGTGGTTTGAGGGAGTTGATTGGGGTGGATACGCAGTATTTT